This T cell receptor beta chain was documented in a study of PD-1 blockade in classical Hodgkin lymphoma. Study summary: Intravenous delivery of nivolumab at 3 mg/kg to patients occurred every 2 weeks.

The method was immunoSEQ multiplex PCR; TCRdb's version includes in-frame clones alone and lacks a portion of them. Of under 20,000 clones in the sample, more than 75% were seen once. With no exception, relapse followed autologous stem cell transplantation in all patients, and brentuximab vedotin exposure varied. Trimming took 2 bases from V and 1 from J, leaving 14 bases between them. The CDR3 is 16 amino acids. CDR1 and CDR2 from the germline V gene are SGHDN and FVKESK. On this clone itself: Its antigen remains unidentified.

Regarding the study as a whole: Newly diagnosed patients were reported to exhibit reduced baseline TCR diversity relative to healthy donors. Whereas CD4+ TCR diversity had risen significantly by C4D1, CD8+ TCR diversity had not. Although disease activity or prior therapy may be involved, causes of the repertoire differences remain undefined.

The input for sequencing was peripheral blood mononuclear cells (PBMCs), taken before the second cycle of nivolumab. The chain has TRBV14 and TRBJ2-5; the D gene could be TRBD1 or TRBD2 (6 bases each). The source of this sequence is a human donor with classical Hodgkin lymphoma. Here the CDR3 reads CASSQKRGAIQETQYF. The CDR3 region has the DNA TGTGCCAGCAGCCAAAAGAGGGGGGCTATCCAAGAGACCCAGTACTTC.